The rows below give T cell receptor beta chains drawn from one sample of a study of blood T cell repertoires in COVID-19. Measured with immunoSEQ multiplex PCR; TCRdb has only the in-frame clones, and not every one. The sample gives 490,000 or so clones, roughly 90% of which show up once; 1.8% is in the top ten. Sequencing was done on a sample of PBMCs or T cells enriched from blood (not recorded which). These receptors were obtained from a woman in her thirties or forties who had recovered from COVID-19. Each CDR3 is given with its conserved first and last residue. The D gene is left open where the match is weak. Not every row has a clone size; where given, it reads once, few, many or a size class.

TRBJ1-1,few,.,TRBV25-1,CASSGPGRVEAFF,TGTGCCAGCAGTGGCCCTGGGAGGGTCGAAGCTTTCTTT
TRBJ2-2,.,TRBD2,TRBV11-1,CASNAGDERNGELFF,TGTGCCAGCAACGCGGGAGACGAGCGTAACGGGGAGCTGTTTTTT
TRBJ2-1,.,.,TRBV4-3,CASRPHRPSSYNEQFF,TGCGCCAGCAGACCACACAGACCCAGCTCCTACAATGAGCAGTTCTTC
TRBJ1-1,.,.,TRBV9,CASSPQAGHLNTEAFF,TGTGCCAGCAGCCCTCAAGCGGGACACTTAAACACTGAAGCTTTCTTT
TRBJ2-6,.,.,TRBV27,CASSQLISGANVLTF,TGTGCCAGCAGTCAACTTATCTCTGGGGCCAACGTCCTGACTTTC
TRBJ2-7,.,.,TRBV12-3/TRBV12-4,CASSLGPYYEQYF,TGTGCCAGCAGCTTGGGCCCATACTACGAGCAGTACTTC
TRBJ2-7,.,TRBD1,TRBV7-8,CASSPGQGLTTYEQYF,TGTGCCAGCAGCCCTGGACAGGGGCTAACCACCTACGAGCAGTACTTC
TRBJ2-1,.,TRBD1,TRBV11-3,CASSLDPDRGNEQFF,TGTGCCAGCAGCTTAGATCCGGACAGGGGGAATGAGCAGTTCTTC
TRBJ2-1,once,.,TRBV5-1,CASSLTTGSGSYNEQFF,TGCGCCAGCAGCTTGACCACCGGGAGCGGGTCCTACAATGAGCAGTTCTTC
TRBJ1-2,once,TRBD1,TRBV25-1,CASRGPGQGGYGYTF,TGTGCCAGCAGGGGACCCGGACAGGGAGGCTATGGCTACACCTTC
TRBJ1-6,.,.,TRBV18,CASSLTGSSGDSPLHF,TGTGCCAGCTCACTAACGGGCAGCTCAGGGGATTCACCCCTCCACTTT
TRBJ2-7,.,.,TRBV30,CAWSVLEEQYF,TGTGCCTGGAGTGTACTAGAAGAGCAGTACTTC
TRBJ1-6,.,.,TRBV5-1,CASSLVGGAGGLNSPLHF,TGCGCCAGCAGCTTGGTGGGGGGAGCGGGCGGACTCAATTCACCCCTCCACTTT
TRBJ1-5,.,.,TRBV18,CASSPSQGRSNQPQHF,TGTGCCAGCTCACCATCCCAGGGTCGGAGCAATCAGCCCCAGCATTTT
TRBJ2-1,once,.,TRBV11-2,CASSLMGRGEQFF,TGTGCCAGCAGCTTAATGGGCCGGGGTGAGCAGTTCTTC
TRBJ2-7,.,.,TRBV4-3,CASSQDLSYEQYF,TGCGCCAGCAGCCAAGACTTGTCCTACGAGCAGTACTTC
TRBJ2-7,.,.,TRBV20-1,CSASSDRYEQYF,TGCAGTGCTAGTAGCGACAGATACGAGCAGTACTTC
TRBJ1-5,.,.,TRBV19,CASSTHNQPQHF,TGTGCCAGTAGTACCCATAATCAGCCCCAGCATTTT
TRBJ2-1,.,TRBD2,TRBV4-2,CASSQDTGGVFEQFF,TGTGCCAGCAGCCAAGATACGGGAGGAGTTTTTGAGCAGTTCTTC
TRBJ2-7,.,.,TRBV6-2/TRBV6-3,CASSYTGRTDEQYF,TGTGCCAGCAGTTACACAGGGCGAACCGACGAGCAGTACTTC
TRBJ2-1,.,TRBD2,TRBV15,CATTWTSGRNYEQFF,TGTGCCACCACCTGGACTAGCGGGAGGAATTATGAGCAGTTCTTC
TRBJ2-5,medium-sized,TRBD1,TRBV6-5,CASSPRDRRQETQYF,TGTGCCAGCAGTCCACGGGACAGGCGACAAGAGACCCAGTACTTC
TRBJ2-7,.,TRBD2,TRBV7-2,CASSVSGTTYEQYF,TGTGCCAGCAGCGTCTCCGGGACTACCTACGAGCAGTACTTC
TRBJ1-1,.,TRBD1,TRBV13,CASSLGLDRGAEAFF,TGTGCCAGCAGCTTAGGCCTCGACAGGGGCGCTGAAGCTTTCTTT
TRBJ1-3,.,.,TRBV4-3,CASSQDFKGTRHSGNTIYF,TGCGCCAGCAGCCAAGACTTCAAGGGGACAAGACACTCTGGAAACACCATATATTTT
TRBJ1-1,.,.,TRBV18,CASFGQKNTEAFF,TGTGCCAGCTTCGGACAGAAGAACACTGAAGCTTTCTTT
TRBJ2-5,.,TRBD1,TRBV5-1,CASSLETGGLGETQYF,TGCGCCAGCAGCTTGGAAACAGGGGGCCTGGGAGAGACCCAGTACTTC
TRBJ1-1,.,TRBD1,TRBV7-9,CASSIQGPREAFF,TGTGCCAGCAGCATACAGGGGCCGCGGGAAGCTTTCTTT
TRBJ2-1,.,.,TRBV6-1,CASSEGRQYTGWDEQFF,TGTGCCAGCAGTGAAGGACGACAATACACTGGGTGGGATGAGCAGTTCTTC
TRBJ1-1,.,.,TRBV11-2,CASSHLEGNTEAFF,TGTGCCAGCAGCCACCTCGAGGGGAACACTGAAGCTTTCTTT
TRBJ2-3,few,TRBD2,TRBV11-3,CASSRRPGTSGGNTQYF,TGTGCCAGCAGCAGACGCCCGGGGACTAGCGGAGGGAATACGCAGTATTTT
TRBJ2-7,.,TRBD2,TRBV25-1,CASRGGYEQYF,TGTGCCAGCAGGGGGGGGTACGAGCAGTACTTC
TRBJ2-7,.,.,TRBV28,CASSRWEYEQYF,TGTGCCAGCAGCCGGTGGGAGTACGAGCAGTACTTC
TRBJ2-3,.,TRBD1,TRBV4-1,CASSRRNRGASTDTQYF,TGCGCCAGCAGCCGCCGGAACAGGGGCGCTAGCACAGATACGCAGTATTTT
TRBJ1-6,.,.,TRBV3-1/TRBV3-2,CASSQGGGRGDSPLHF,TGTGCCAGCAGCCAAGGGGGGGGGCGCGGGGATTCACCCCTCCACTTT
TRBJ2-1,.,.,TRBV25-1,CASSEWLAGASDEQFF,TGTGCCAGCAGTGAATGGTTGGCAGGGGCCTCGGATGAGCAGTTCTTC
TRBJ2-7,.,TRBD2,TRBV19,CASTRTSDIYEQYF,TGTGCCAGTACCAGGACTAGCGATATCTACGAGCAGTACTTC
TRBJ2-1,.,.,TRBV7-2,CASRLTGAVNEQFF,TGTGCCAGCAGATTAACCGGAGCCGTCAATGAGCAGTTCTTC
TRBJ1-6,few,.,TRBV6-5,CASSFDSYNSPLHF,TGTGCCAGCAGTTTCGACAGTTATAATTCACCCCTCCACTTT
TRBJ2-2,.,.,TRBV6-6,CASSYSPGSGTGELFF,TGTGCCAGCAGTTACTCGCCAGGGTCGGGCACCGGGGAGCTGTTTTTT
TRBJ2-5,.,TRBD1,TRBV18,CASSPPGDRETQYF,TGTGCCAGCTCACCACCGGGGGACAGAGAGACCCAGTACTTC
TRBJ2-7,.,TRBD2,TRBV4-1,CASSQDGRGQREQYF,TGCGCCAGCAGCCAAGATGGGAGGGGCCAGCGAGAGCAGTACTTC
TRBJ1-2,.,TRBD1,TRBV5-6,CASSRDRGYGYTF,TGTGCCAGCAGCCGTGACAGGGGCTATGGCTACACCTTC
TRBJ2-5,once,.,TRBV24-1,CATSDLAGTQETQYF,TGTGCCACCAGTGATTTGGCGGGGACTCAAGAGACCCAGTACTTC
TRBJ1-6,.,.,TRBV18,CASSPPAARGSPLHF,TGTGCCAGCTCACCCCCGGCGGCTCGAGGGTCACCCCTCCACTTT
TRBJ2-1,.,.,TRBV5-1,CASSPESYNEQFF,TGCGCCAGCAGCCCGGAGTCCTACAATGAGCAGTTCTTC
TRBJ1-4,.,.,TRBV18,CASSSTTGPLREKLFF,TGTGCCAGCTCATCCACAACAGGCCCTCTAAGGGAAAAACTGTTTTTT
TRBJ2-7,.,TRBD1,TRBV27,CASSSRDRSSYEQYF,TGTGCCAGCAGTAGCCGGGACAGGAGCTCCTACGAGCAGTACTTC
TRBJ2-2,.,TRBD2,TRBV12-5,CASAHPLREAGELFF,TGTGCTAGTGCCCACCCCCTCCGGGAGGCCGGGGAGCTGTTTTTT
TRBJ2-5,.,.,TRBV7-2,CASSLHRIQETQYF,TGTGCCAGCAGCTTACACAGAATCCAAGAGACCCAGTACTTC
TRBJ1-5,.,TRBD1,TRBV6-2/TRBV6-3,CASSYSLGPRQGLYSNQPQHF,TGTGCCAGCAGTTACTCACTCGGCCCGCGACAGGGGCTCTATAGCAATCAGCCCCAGCATTTT
TRBJ2-7,.,TRBD2,TRBV29-1,CSVEDRASGSLPDYEQYF,TGCAGCGTTGAAGATCGGGCTAGCGGGAGTTTGCCCGACTACGAGCAGTACTTC
TRBJ1-1,.,.,TRBV6-2/TRBV6-3,CASSPRPEARYTEAFF,TGTGCCAGCAGTCCCCGTCCGGAGGCGCGGTACACTGAAGCTTTCTTT
TRBJ1-1,.,TRBD1,TRBV24-1,CATSDLRTGGKAFF,TGTGCCACCAGTGATTTACGGACAGGGGGCAAGGCTTTCTTT
TRBJ1-1,.,.,TRBV14,CASSQDLGGLEAFF,TGTGCCAGCAGCCAAGATCTCGGCGGCCTTGAAGCTTTCTTT
TRBJ2-7,.,TRBD2,TRBV2,CASDSQSGSREGEQYF,TGTGCCAGCGATAGTCAAAGCGGGAGCCGGGAGGGCGAGCAGTACTTC
TRBJ2-7,.,.,TRBV11-2,CASSLDPFYEQYF,TGTGCCAGCAGCTTAGATCCGTTTTACGAGCAGTACTTC
TRBJ1-2,.,TRBD1,TRBV30,CASRQGSNYGYTF,TGTGCTTCCAGACAGGGATCTAACTATGGCTACACCTTC
TRBJ1-5,.,.,TRBV12-5,CASGSVQGANQPQHF,TGTGCTAGTGGTTCGGTTCAGGGTGCCAATCAGCCCCAGCATTTT